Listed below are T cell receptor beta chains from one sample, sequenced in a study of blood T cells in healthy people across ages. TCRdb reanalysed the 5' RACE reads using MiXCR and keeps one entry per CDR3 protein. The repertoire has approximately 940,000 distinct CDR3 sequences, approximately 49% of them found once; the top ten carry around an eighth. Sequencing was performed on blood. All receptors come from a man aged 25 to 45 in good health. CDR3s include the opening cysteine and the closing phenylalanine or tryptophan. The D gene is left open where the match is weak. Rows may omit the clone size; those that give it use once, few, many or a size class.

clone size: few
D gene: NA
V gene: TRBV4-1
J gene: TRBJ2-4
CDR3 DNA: TGCGCCAGCAGCCAAGATCAGACTAGAGGTTACATTCAGTACTTC
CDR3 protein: CASSQDQTRGYIQYF

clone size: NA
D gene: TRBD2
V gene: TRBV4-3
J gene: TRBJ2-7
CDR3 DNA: TGCGCCAGCAGCCAAGATCTCGGGAGCGGGATCTACGAGCAGTACTTC
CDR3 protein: CASSQDLGSGIYEQYF

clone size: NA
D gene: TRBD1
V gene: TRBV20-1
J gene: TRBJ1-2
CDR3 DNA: TGCAGTGCTAGCTCAGGGGGTCCAGTATATGGCTACACCTTC
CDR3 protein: CSASSGGPVYGYTF

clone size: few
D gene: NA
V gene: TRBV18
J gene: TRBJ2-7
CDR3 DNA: TGTGCCAGCTCACCATCACTTGACAGTTACGAGCAGTACTTC
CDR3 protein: CASSPSLDSYEQYF

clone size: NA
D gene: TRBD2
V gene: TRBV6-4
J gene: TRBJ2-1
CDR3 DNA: TGTGCCAGCAGTGACTCGTCTAGCGGGGGAGGGAAGCAGTTCTTC
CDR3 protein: CASSDSSSGGGKQFF

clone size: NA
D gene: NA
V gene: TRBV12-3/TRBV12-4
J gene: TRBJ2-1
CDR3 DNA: TGTGCCAGCAGTGCTGACGGGACACTTGCCTACAATGAGCAGTTCTTC
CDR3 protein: CASSADGTLAYNEQFF

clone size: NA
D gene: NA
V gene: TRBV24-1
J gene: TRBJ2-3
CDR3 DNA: TGTGCCACCAGTGTAGCAGGGGACCTTGGAGATACGCAGTATTTT
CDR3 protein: CATSVAGDLGDTQYF

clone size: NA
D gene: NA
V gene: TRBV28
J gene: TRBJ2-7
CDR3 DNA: TGTGCCAGCACCCTACCGGGTCCCTACGAGCAGTACTTC
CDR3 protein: CASTLPGPYEQYF

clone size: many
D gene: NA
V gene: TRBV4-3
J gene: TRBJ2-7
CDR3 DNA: TGCGCCAGCAGCCAAGTCATGGGGCACGAGCAGTACTTC
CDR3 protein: CASSQVMGHEQYF

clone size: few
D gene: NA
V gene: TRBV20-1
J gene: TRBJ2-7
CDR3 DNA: TGCAGTGCTAAGGTGGGCACCTCCTACGAGCAGTACTTC
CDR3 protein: CSAKVGTSYEQYF

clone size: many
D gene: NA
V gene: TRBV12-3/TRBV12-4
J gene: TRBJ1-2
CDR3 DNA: TGTGCCAGCAGCCCGGACGGGAACTATGGCTACACCTTC
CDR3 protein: CASSPDGNYGYTF

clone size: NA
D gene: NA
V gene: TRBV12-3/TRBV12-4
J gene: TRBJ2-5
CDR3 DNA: TGTGCCAGCAGGCCCGAAGAGACCCAGTACTTC
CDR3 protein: CASRPEETQYF

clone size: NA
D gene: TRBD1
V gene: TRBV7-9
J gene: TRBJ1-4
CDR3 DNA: TGTGCCAGCATCGAACAGGGGGCGCGAGAAAAACTGTTTTTT
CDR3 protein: CASIEQGAREKLFF

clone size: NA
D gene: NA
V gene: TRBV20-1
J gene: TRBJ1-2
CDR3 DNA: TGCAGTGCTAGTAGCGGGGGGCGCAACTATGGCTACACCTTC
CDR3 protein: CSASSGGRNYGYTF

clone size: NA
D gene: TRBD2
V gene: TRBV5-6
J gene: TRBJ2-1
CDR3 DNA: TGTGCCAGCAGCGGCCGGACTAGCGGGGGGGCTATGCATGAGCAGTTCTTC
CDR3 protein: CASSGRTSGGAMHEQFF

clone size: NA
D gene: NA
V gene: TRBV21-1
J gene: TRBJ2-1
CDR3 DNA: TGTGCCAGCAGCAAATCTTTGATTACCTGGGGCCAGGCGGGAGGGTCCTACAATGAGCAGTTCTTC
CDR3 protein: CASSKSLITWGQAGGSYNEQFF

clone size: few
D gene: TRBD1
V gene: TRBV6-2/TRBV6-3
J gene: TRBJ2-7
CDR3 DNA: TGTGCCAGCAGTTTAGATCCGGACAGGAGCTCCTACGAGCAGTACTTC
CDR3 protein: CASSLDPDRSSYEQYF

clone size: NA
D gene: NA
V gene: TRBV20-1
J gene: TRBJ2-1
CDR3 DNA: TGCAGTGCCTGGACAGCAGAGCAGTTCTTC
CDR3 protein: CSAWTAEQFF

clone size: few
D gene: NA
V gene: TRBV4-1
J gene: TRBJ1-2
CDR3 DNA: TGCGCCAGCAGCCAGCAGGTTGACTATGGCTACACCTTC
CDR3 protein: CASSQQVDYGYTF

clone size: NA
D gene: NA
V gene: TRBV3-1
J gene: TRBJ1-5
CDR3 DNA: TGTGCCAGCAGCCGGCATTGGGACGGCGGCAATCAGCCCCAGCATTTT
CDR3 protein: CASSRHWDGGNQPQHF

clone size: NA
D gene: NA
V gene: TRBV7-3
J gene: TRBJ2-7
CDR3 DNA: TGTGCCAGCAGCTTAATTCCGGGACCCTTGAACGAGCAGTACTTC
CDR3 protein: CASSLIPGPLNEQYF

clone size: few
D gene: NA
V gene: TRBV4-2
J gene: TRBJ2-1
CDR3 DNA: TGTGCCAGCAGCGCCCAATCCGGACTGCGCCGTTCGGGTGAGCAGTTCTTC
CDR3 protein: CASSAQSGLRRSGEQFF

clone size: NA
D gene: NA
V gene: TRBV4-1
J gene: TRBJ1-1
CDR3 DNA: TGCGCCAGCAGCCCCGGGCCCTCCAGGGGACTTGCTGAAGCTTTCTTT
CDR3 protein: CASSPGPSRGLAEAFF

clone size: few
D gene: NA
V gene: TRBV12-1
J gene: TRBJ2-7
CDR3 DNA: TGTGCCAGCAGCACCCGGACTAGTGATACGAACTACGAGCAGTACTTC
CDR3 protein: CASSTRTSDTNYEQYF

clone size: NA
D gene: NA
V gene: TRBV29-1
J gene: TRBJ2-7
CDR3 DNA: TGCAGCGTTGTTGGTGGGGGATCGGGGCGAAATGCCTACGAGCAGTACTTC
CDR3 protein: CSVVGGGSGRNAYEQYF

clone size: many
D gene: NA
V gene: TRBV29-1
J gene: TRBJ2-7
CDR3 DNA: TGCAGCGTTGGGCTACTCCACTCCTACGAGCAGTACTTC
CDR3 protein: CSVGLLHSYEQYF

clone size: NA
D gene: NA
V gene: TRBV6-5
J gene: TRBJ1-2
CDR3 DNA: TGTGCCAGCAGTTACTCGGCAGGGAACGGTGGCTACACCTTC
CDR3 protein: CASSYSAGNGGYTF

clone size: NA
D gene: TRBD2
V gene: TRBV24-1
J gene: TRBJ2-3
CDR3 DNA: TGTGCCACCAGTGGAGGTAGCGGGACGAGCACAGATACGCAGTATTTT
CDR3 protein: CATSGGSGTSTDTQYF

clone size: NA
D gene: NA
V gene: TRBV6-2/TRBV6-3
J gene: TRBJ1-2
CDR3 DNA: TGTGCCAGCAGTTACTCTGGGGGGCGCGGAAATGGCTACACCTTC
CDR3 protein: CASSYSGGRGNGYTF

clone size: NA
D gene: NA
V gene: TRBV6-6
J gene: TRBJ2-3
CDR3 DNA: TGTGCCAGCAGTTACTCGATGACAGATACGCAGTATTTT
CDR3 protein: CASSYSMTDTQYF

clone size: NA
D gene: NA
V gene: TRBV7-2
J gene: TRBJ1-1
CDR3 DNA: TGTGCCAGCAGCTTAGCGTGGGGCATTAACACTGAAGCTTTCTTT
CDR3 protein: CASSLAWGINTEAFF

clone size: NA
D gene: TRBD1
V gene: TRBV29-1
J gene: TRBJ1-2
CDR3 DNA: TGCAGCGTTGGGACAGGGGACGGCTACACCTTC
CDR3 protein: CSVGTGDGYTF

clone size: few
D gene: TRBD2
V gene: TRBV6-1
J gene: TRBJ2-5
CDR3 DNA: TGTGCCAGCAGAATAGCGGGTGGCCCGGGGACCCAGTACTTC
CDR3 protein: CASRIAGGPGTQYF

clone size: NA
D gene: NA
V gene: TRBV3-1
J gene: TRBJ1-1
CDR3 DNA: TGTGCCAGCAGCCCCGCCAGATACATCAGGAGGACTGAAGCTTTCTTT
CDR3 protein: CASSPARYIRRTEAFF

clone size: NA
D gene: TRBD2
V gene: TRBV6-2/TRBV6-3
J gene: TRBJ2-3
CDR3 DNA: TGTGCCAGCAGTTACCTCCGTAGCGGGGGGCCGGATACGCAGTATTTT
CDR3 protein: CASSYLRSGGPDTQYF

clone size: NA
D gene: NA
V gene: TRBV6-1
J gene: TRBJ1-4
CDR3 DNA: TGTGCCAGCAGTGAAGCGCGTGGGGGCGTTGAAAAACTGTTTTTT
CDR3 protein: CASSEARGGVEKLFF

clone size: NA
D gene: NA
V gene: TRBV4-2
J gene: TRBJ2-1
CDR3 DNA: TGTGCCAGCAGCCCCTCGCTGGGGGATGCCTACAATGAGCAGTTCTTC
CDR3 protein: CASSPSLGDAYNEQFF

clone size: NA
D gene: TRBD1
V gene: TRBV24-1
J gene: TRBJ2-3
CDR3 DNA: TGTGCCACCAGTGATGCCGGGACAGGGGGTTTTGGCACGCAGTATTTT
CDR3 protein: CATSDAGTGGFGTQYF

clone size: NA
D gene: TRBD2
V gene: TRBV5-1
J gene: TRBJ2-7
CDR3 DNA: TGCGCCAGCAGTTCCCAGCGGGATCCCTACGAGCAGTACTTC
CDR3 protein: CASSSQRDPYEQYF

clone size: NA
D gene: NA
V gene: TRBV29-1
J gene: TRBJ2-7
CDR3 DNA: TGCAGCGTTGAAGATCTGGAACAGGGTAGCGACGAGCAGTACTTC
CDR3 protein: CSVEDLEQGSDEQYF